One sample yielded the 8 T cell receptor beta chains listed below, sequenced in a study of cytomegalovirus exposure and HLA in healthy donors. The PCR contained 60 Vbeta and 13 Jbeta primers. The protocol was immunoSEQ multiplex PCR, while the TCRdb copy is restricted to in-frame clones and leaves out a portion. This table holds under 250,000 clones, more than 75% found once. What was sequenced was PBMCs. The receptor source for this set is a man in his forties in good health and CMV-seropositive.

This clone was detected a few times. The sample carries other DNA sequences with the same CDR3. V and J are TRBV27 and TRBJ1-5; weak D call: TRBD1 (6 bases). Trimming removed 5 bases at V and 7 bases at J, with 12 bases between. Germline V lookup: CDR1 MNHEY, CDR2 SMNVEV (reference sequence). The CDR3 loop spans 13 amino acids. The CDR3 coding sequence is TGTGCCAGCAGTCTTTGGGGGCGCCAGCCCCAGCATTTT. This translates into CASSLWGRQPQHF.

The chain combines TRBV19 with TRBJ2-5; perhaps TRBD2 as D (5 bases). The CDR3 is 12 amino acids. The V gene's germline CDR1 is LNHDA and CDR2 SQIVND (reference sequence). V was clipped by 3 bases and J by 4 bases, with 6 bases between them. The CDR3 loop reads CASSMGRETQYF. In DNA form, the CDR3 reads TGTGCCAGTAGTATGGGGAGAGAGACCCAGTACTTC.

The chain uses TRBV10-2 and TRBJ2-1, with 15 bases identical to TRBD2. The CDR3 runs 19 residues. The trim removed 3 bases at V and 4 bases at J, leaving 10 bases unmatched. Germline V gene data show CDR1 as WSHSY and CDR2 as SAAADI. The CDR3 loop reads CASSDPGLAGGPIYNEQFF. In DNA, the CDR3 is TGCGCCAGCAGTGACCCGGGACTAGCGGGAGGCCCTATTTACAATGAGCAGTTCTTC.

This CDR3 reads CASSPTVGYEQYF. In nucleotides, the CDR3 is TGTGCCAGCAGCCCCACAGTAGGATACGAGCAGTACTTC. The chain is built from TRBV9 and TRBJ2-7; D gene unclear. The ends were cut back, 4 bases at V and 4 bases at J, with 12 bases in the middle. Germline CDR1 reads SGDLS; CDR2 reads YYNGEE. The CDR3 spans 13 residues.

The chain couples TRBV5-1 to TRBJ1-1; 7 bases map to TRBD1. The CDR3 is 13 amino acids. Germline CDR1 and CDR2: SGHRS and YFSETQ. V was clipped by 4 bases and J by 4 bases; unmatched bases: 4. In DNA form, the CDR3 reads TGCGCCAGCAGCCTGACAGGGCTCACTGAAGCTTTCTTT. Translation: CASSLTGLTEAFF.

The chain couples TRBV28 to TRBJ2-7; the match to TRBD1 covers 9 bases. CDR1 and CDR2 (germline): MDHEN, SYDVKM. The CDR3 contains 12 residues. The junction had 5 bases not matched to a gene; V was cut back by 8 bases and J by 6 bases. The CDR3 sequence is CASGDRVTEQYF. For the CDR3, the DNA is TGTGCCAGCGGGGACAGGGTCACCGAGCAGTACTTC.

The CDR3 loop reads CASSVNGMNTEAFF. The CDR3 DNA sequence: TGCGCCAGCAGTGTGAACGGGATGAACACTGAAGCTTTCTTT. The chain recombines TRBV10-2 with TRBJ1-1; D is ambiguous. In germline, CDR1 is WSHSY, CDR2 SAAADI. V was pared by 4 bases and J by 0 bases, with 9 bases between. This CDR3 is built from 14 residues.

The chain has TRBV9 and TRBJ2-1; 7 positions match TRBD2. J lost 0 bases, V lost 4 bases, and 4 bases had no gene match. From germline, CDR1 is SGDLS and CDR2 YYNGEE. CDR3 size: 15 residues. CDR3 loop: CASSHREVSYNEQFF. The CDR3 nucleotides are TGTGCCAGCAGCCACCGGGAGGTCTCCTACAATGAGCAGTTCTTC.